This TCR beta chain was sequenced in a study of blood T cell repertoires in COVID-19. On the study more broadly: The analysed material was cDNA or gDNA that came from T cells, B-cell-depleted T cells, or PBMCs.

Trimming took off 9 bases at V and 2 bases at J, with 9 bases between the two ends. The CDR3 runs 12 residues. Germline CDR1 is MNHEY and CDR2 is SVGAGI. Sequenced by immunoSEQ multiplex PCR; TCRdb stores in-frame clones only, minus some. The sample holds 91,000 or so clones, more than 70% seen once. The clonotype comes from a woman aged 55-69 years in a cohort sampled during active or convalescent COVID-19. Sequencing used peripheral blood. The chain uses TRBV6-5 and TRBJ2-3; D unresolved. The CDR3 bases are TGTGCCAGTAAAGCCCCCACAGATACGCAGTATTTT. Its translation is CASKAPTDTQYF.